The T cell receptor beta chain described here comes from a study of blood T cells in healthy people across ages. Study in general: Capturing about one barcoded beta molecule per two T cells was achieved by template switching.

The table lists this clonotype with many counts. Germline V gives CDR1 SGHAT, CDR2 FQNNGV. The CDR3 covers 14 residues. V lost 5 bases, J lost 9 bases, and 10 bases stayed unmatched. The second PCR ran about 7 to 12 cycles with a sample-barcoded 5' primer and J-beta primers. TCRdb used MiXCR to reprocess the 5' RACE reads, holding one entry per CDR3 protein. The repertoire holds 850,000 or so distinct CDR3 sequences, with more than 25% as singletons. This chain links TRBV11-2 with TRBJ2-1; 7 bases fit TRBD1. This receptor was identified in a woman of 80 years or more in good health. The sample taken for sequencing was blood. The CDR3 loop is CASSTTGVYGEQFF. In DNA form, the CDR3 reads TGTGCCAGCAGCACTACAGGGGTCTATGGTGAGCAGTTCTTC. The variable domain in full, with the rest retrieved from reference TRBV11-2 and TRBJ2-1, is EAGVAQSPRYKIIEKRQSVAFWCNPISGHATLYWYQQILGQGPKLLIQFQNNGVVDDSQLPKDRFSAERLKGVDSTLKIQPAKLEDSAVYLCASSTTGVYGEQFFGPGTRLTVL.